Following are 20 T cell receptor beta chains from one sample sequenced in a study of blood T cells in healthy people across ages. It was with a sample-barcoded 5' primer and a J-beta primer mix that a second PCR of roughly 7 to 12 cycles was run. TCRdb processed the 5' RACE reads anew with MiXCR; each CDR3 protein has one entry. The sample shows about a million distinct CDR3 sequences, 51% of them seen only once. Sequenced sample: blood. These receptors all stem from a woman aged 55 to 70 in good health.

This CDR3 is CASSPQGQPQHF. CDR3 nucleotides: TGTGCCAGCAGCCCCCAGGGTCAGCCCCAGCATTTT. The V call is TRBV3-1, the J call TRBJ1-5, with D possibly TRBD1 on 5 matching bases. CDR1 and CDR2 (germline): LGHDT, YNNKEL (reference sequence). Trimming stripped 4 bases from V and 6 bases from J, with 7 bases between. This CDR3 comprises 12 residues. Combining the CDR3 with reference TRBV3-1 and TRBJ1-5 gives the whole variable domain DTAVSQTPKYLVTQMGNDKSIKCEQNLGHDTMYWYKQDSKKFLKIMFSYNNKELIINETVPNRFSPKSPDKAHLNLHINSLELGDSAVYFCASSPQGQPQHFGDGTRLSIL.

This clonotype has just a few counts. The rearrangement joins TRBV11-2 to TRBJ2-1; D is uncertain. The CDR3 sequence is 13 residues long. Germline CDR1 and CDR2: SGHAT and FQNNGV. Trimming took off 3 bases at V and 9 bases at J, with 12 bases between the two ends. The CDR3 bases are TGTGCCAGCAGCTTTGATAGGTCGAGTGAGCAGTTCTTC. Translation gives CASSFDRSSEQFF.

The chain couples TRBV18 to TRBJ2-3; either TRBD1 or TRBD2 may fit D (5 bases each). Germline V gene data show CDR1 as KGHSH and CDR2 as LQKENI. CDR3 length: 15 amino acids. V was shortened by 3 bases and J by 1 base, with 11 bases between the two germline ends. The CDR3 reads CASSPGGEGTDTQYF. The CDR3 DNA is TGTGCCAGCTCACCTGGGGGAGAGGGCACAGATACGCAGTATTTT.

The chain has TRBV28 and TRBJ2-5; possible D gene TRBD1, 6 bases. V shed 6 bases and J shed 4 bases, with 12 bases lying between them. Germline V gene lookup returns CDR1 MDHEN and CDR2 SYDVKM. The CDR3 is 13 amino acids. DNA for the CDR3: TGTGCCAGCAGACCCACAGGGATAGAGACCCAGTACTTC. Translating it yields CASRPTGIETQYF.

V and J are TRBV9 and TRBJ2-4, with D possibly being TRBD1 (6 bases). The DNA end is more similar to TRBJ2-7, so the J call may be wrong. The CDR3 sequence is 13 residues long. Germline CDR1 SGDLS, CDR2 YYNGEE. This CDR3 reads CASSVGTGREQYF. The CDR3 DNA reads TGTGCCAGCAGCGTAGGCACAGGGCGCGAGCAGTACTTC.

This clonotype was picked up a small number of times. The chain joins TRBV9 to TRBJ2-7, with D tentatively TRBD1 (5 bases). CDR1 is SGDLS, CDR2 YYNGEE, per germline. With 0 bases removed from V and 2 bases from J, the gap between germline ends came to 9 bases. The CDR3 covers 14 residues. The CDR3 DNA reads TGTGCCAGCAGCGTAGCAGGGCTCGCCTACGAGCAGTACTTC. Protein product: CASSVAGLAYEQYF.

This clonotype has ten or more counts. The chain combines TRBV6-5 with TRBJ2-7; TRBD1 matches 7 bases. J gave up 0 bases and V 2 bases, and 10 bases lay outside the gene matches. CDR1 MNHEY and CDR2 SVGAGI come from the germline V gene. This CDR3 is built from 17 residues. The DNA of the CDR3 is TGTGCCAGCAGTTACCGCGGGCCGGACAGGCCCTCCTACGAGCAGTACTTC. This codes for CASSYRGPDRPSYEQYF.

The V and J genes are TRBV20-1 and TRBJ2-1; unclear D gene. This CDR3 is 12 amino acids long. The germline CDR1 and CDR2 sequences are DFQATT and SNEGSKA (reference sequence). Trimming stripped 7 bases from V and 8 bases from J, with 15 bases between. Here the CDR3 reads CSVQLLGDEQFF. The CDR3 DNA follows: TGCAGTGTGCAGCTCTTAGGCGATGAGCAGTTCTTC.

The chain carries TRBV28 and TRBJ2-3, with unresolved D. The CDR3 contains 11 residues. Germline V gene sequence: CDR1 MDHEN, CDR2 SYDVKM. With 6 bases removed from V and 8 bases from J, the gap between germline ends came to 9 bases. CDR3 sequence reads: CASSPRGTQYF. The CDR3 DNA follows: TGTGCCAGCAGCCCCCGCGGTACGCAGTATTTT.

The chain carries TRBV29-1 and TRBJ2-6, with D possibly being TRBD1 or TRBD2 (5 bases each). The CDR3 sequence is 14 residues long. Trimming took 7 bases from V and 3 from J, leaving 13 bases between them. Looked up from germline, CDR1 is SQVTM and CDR2 is ANQGSEA. The CDR3 coding sequence is TGCAGCGCGTGGGGGTTGGATGGGGCCAACGTCCTGACTTTC. Protein product: CSAWGLDGANVLTF.

The chain couples TRBV29-1 to TRBJ2-3; D is ambiguous. The CDR3 contains 14 residues. Trimming left V 4 bases short and J 0 bases short, with 11 bases between. Germline CDR1 and CDR2: SQVTM and ANQGSEA. CDR3 DNA sequence: TGCAGCGTTGTCTCGAAAACTAGCACAGATACGCAGTATTTT. The encoded protein is CSVVSKTSTDTQYF.

The chain employs TRBV6-5 and TRBJ2-1, with TRBD2 matching over 9 bases. The CDR3 runs to 17 residues. CDR1 is MNHEY, CDR2 SVGAGI, per germline. Trimming cost V 0 bases and J 8 bases; bases outside gene matches: 11. This CDR3 is CASSYSKSAAGGDEQFF. CDR3 bases: TGTGCCAGCAGTTACTCGAAATCGGCAGCGGGAGGCGATGAGCAGTTCTTC.

The CDR3 loop reads CASSQDSEGFSGYTF. The CDR3 DNA is TGCGCCAGCAGCCAAGATTCCGAGGGGTTTTCTGGCTACACCTTC. The gene calls are TRBV4-3 and TRBJ1-2, with D maybe TRBD1 (5 bases). The CDR3 spans 15 residues. Germline loops: CDR1 LGHNA, CDR2 YSLEER. The V end was cut by 0 bases, the J end by 7 bases, with 15 bases between.

CDR3 loop: CASSLGLAAWNEQFF. Written as DNA, the CDR3 is TGCGCCAGCAGTTTGGGACTAGCGGCCTGGAATGAGCAGTTCTTC. The V gene is TRBV10-1, the J gene TRBJ2-1; TRBD2 matches at 11 bases. V lost 5 bases to trimming and J lost 7 bases; unmatched junction nucleotides: 7. In germline, CDR1 is WNHNN, CDR2 SYGVQD (reference sequence). The CDR3 runs to 15 residues.

This clonotype was detected a few times. The chain couples TRBV18 to TRBJ1-2, with no clear D. CDR3 length: 15 residues. From germline, CDR1 is KGHSH and CDR2 LQKENI. Between the trimmed V and J ends, which lost 2 bases and 4 bases, there was a span of 14 bases. In nucleotides, the CDR3 is TGTGCCAGCTCACCAGTGGGAGAGCTGAGCTATGGCTACACCTTC. Encoded protein: CASSPVGELSYGYTF.

A few counts support this clonotype. This chain links TRBV5-1 with TRBJ2-5; no definite D call. CDR3 size: 14 residues. Deletions cut 1 base from V and 3 bases from J, with 10 bases between. In germline, CDR1 is SGHRS, CDR2 YFSETQ. CDR3 protein: CASSLRLKEETQYF. CDR3 DNA sequence: TGCGCCAGCAGCTTGCGGCTCAAAGAAGAGACCCAGTACTTC.

The chain recombines TRBV28 with TRBJ2-1, with TRBD1 as a possible D gene (6 bases). The CDR3 sequence is 16 residues long. CDR1 is MDHEN and CDR2 is SYDVKM in the germline V gene. V was trimmed by 5 bases and J by 2 bases, leaving 16 bases between them. In nucleotides, the CDR3 is TGTGCCAGCAGTCCGAATCCGGGGACACCCTACAATGAGCAGTTCTTC. This gives the protein CASSPNPGTPYNEQFF.

Ten or more counts support this clonotype. This rearrangement joins TRBV20-1 to TRBJ2-7; possible D gene TRBD2, 6 bases. CDR3 length equals 17 residues. Germline CDR1 DFQATT, CDR2 SNEGSKA (reference sequence). The germline V and J ends were trimmed by 0 bases and 4 bases, with 22 bases remaining between them. The CDR3 here is CSARDRHGKAGSYEQYF. CDR3 DNA sequence: TGCAGTGCTAGAGATCGACACGGGAAAGCGGGTTCATACGAGCAGTACTTC.

Here the CDR3 reads CASSLAPTGSSYEQYF. In nucleotides, the CDR3 is TGCGCCAGCAGCTTGGCCCCGACAGGGTCCAGCTACGAGCAGTACTTC. The rearrangement joins TRBV5-1 to TRBJ2-7; 7 nucleotides match TRBD1. From germline, CDR1 is SGHRS and CDR2 YFSETQ. With 0 bases clipped from V and 3 bases from J, the junction kept 9 bases outside the gene matches. CDR3 length: 16 amino acids.

This clonotype has a handful of counts. The chain is built from TRBV7-9 and TRBJ2-1; 11 bases agree with TRBD2. CDR1 and CDR2 from the germline V gene are SEHNR and FQNEAQ (reference sequence). Trimming at V came to 1 base and at J to 11 bases, leaving 4 bases not matched to a gene. This CDR3 is built from 14 residues. CDR3 protein: CASSLVGTSGQQFF. In DNA, the CDR3 is TGTGCCAGCAGCTTAGTGGGGACTAGCGGACAGCAGTTCTTC.